The clone carrying this T cell receptor beta chain was seen only once. The antigen remains unidentified. Germline loops: CDR1 LGHNA, CDR2 YNFKEQ. This CDR3 has 18 residues. The entry originates in a study of tumor-infiltrating lymphocytes in primary liver carcinoma. Findings and limits, study-wide: Blood had a significantly lower top-250-clone fraction than tumors did (p = 0.039).

With a constant-region primer, TCR beta cDNA was made from about 0.55 ug of total RNA. Three nested multiplex PCR rounds, a slightly modified ARM-PCR method, built the TCR beta libraries. The first two PCR rounds used TRBV1-TRBV30 forward primers with a C-beta reverse primer, roughly 11 cycles each. In TCRdb, the multiplex PCR reads were re-called with MiXCR into one record per CDR3 protein. The table lists some 120,000 distinct CDR3 sequences, 65% of them singletons. It was from around 18-30 mg of unsorted bulk tissue that RNA and DNA were co-extracted. Tumor regions sampled: superior, inferior, left, right poles, and centre.

V and J are TRBV4-2 and TRBJ2-3; 7 positions agree with TRBD2. The clonotype was recovered from a woman aged 55-75 years with primary liver carcinoma and hepatitis B virus infection. The sample was liver tumor tissue from sampling region 1. Sample subset: tumor region T1, superior pole. Here the CDR3 DNA reads TGTACCAACAGCCAATTAGGGCTAGCGGCAGCCAGCACAGATACGCAGTATTTT. The encoded protein is CTNSQLGLAAASTDTQYF.